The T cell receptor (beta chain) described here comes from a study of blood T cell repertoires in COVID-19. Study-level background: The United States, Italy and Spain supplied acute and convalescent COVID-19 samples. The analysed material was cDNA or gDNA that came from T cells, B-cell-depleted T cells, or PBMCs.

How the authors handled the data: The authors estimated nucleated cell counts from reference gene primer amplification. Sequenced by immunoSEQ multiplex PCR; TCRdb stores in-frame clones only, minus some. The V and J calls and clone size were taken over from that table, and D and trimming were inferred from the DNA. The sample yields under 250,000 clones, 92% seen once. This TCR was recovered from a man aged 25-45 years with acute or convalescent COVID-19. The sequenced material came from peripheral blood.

The CDR3 protein is CASSQTDTQYF. CDR3 nucleotides: TGTGCCAGCAGCCAAACAGATACGCAGTATTTT. The chain uses TRBV7-6 and TRBJ2-3; D remains unclear. The germline CDR1 and CDR2 sequences are SGHVS and FNYEAQ. This CDR3 has 11 amino acids. The V end was cut by 5 bases, the J end by 3 bases, with 3 bases between.